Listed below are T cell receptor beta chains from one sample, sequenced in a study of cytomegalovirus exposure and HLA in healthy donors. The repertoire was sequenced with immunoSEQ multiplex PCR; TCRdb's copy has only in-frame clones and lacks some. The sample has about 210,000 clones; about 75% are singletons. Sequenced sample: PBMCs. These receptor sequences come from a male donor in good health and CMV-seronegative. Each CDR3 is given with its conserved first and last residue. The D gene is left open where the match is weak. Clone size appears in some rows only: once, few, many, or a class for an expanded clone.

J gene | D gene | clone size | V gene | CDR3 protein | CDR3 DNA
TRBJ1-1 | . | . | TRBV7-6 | CASSLPGWTEAFF | TGTGCCAGCAGCTTACCAGGGTGGACTGAAGCTTTCTTT
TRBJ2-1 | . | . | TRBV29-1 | CSVPTESYNEQFF | TGCAGCGTGCCAACAGAATCCTACAATGAGCAGTTCTTC
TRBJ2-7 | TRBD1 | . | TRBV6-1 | CASSEAPGTGDYEQYF | TGTGCCAGCAGTGAAGCACCCGGGACAGGAGACTACGAGCAGTACTTC
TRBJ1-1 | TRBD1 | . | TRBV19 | CASTKDRGQTEAFF | TGTGCCAGTACGAAAGACAGGGGGCAGACTGAAGCTTTCTTT
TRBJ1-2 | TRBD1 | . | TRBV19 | CASSIGTGPYGYTF | TGTGCCAGTAGTATTGGGACAGGGCCCTATGGCTACACCTTC
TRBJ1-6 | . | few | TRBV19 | CASSSRVVSPLHF | TGTGCCAGTAGTAGCAGGGTGGTTTCACCCCTCCACTTT
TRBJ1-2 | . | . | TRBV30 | CAWSVLWARGYTF | TGTGCCTGGAGTGTACTGTGGGCGAGAGGCTACACCTTC
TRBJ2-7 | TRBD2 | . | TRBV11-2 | CASSLDQRGVPYEQYF | TGTGCCAGCAGCTTAGACCAGCGGGGGGTCCCCTACGAGCAGTACTTC
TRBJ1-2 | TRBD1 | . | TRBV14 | CASSQYIDRDYGYTF | TGTGCCAGCAGCCAATATATTGACAGGGACTATGGCTACACCTTC
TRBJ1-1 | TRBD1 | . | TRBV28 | CASSSHRTGGTEAFF | TGTGCCAGCAGTTCCCATCGGACAGGGGGCACTGAAGCTTTCTTT
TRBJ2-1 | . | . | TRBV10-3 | CAISGAGWDNEQFF | TGTGCCATCAGTGGAGCAGGGTGGGACAATGAGCAGTTCTTC
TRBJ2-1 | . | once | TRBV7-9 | CASTKSGADNEQFF | TGTGCCAGCACGAAATCAGGGGCCGACAATGAGCAGTTCTTC
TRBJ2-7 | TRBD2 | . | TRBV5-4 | CASSLTGGVLEQYF | TGTGCCAGCAGCTTGACGGGGGGAGTCCTCGAGCAGTACTTC
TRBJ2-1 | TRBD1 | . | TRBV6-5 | CASSYSDRGQHEQFF | TGTGCCAGCAGTTACTCCGACAGGGGGCAACATGAGCAGTTCTTC
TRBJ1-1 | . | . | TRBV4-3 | CASSQQGQMNTEAFF | TGCGCCAGCAGCCAACAGGGGCAGATGAACACTGAAGCTTTCTTT
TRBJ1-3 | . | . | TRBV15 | CATSRAGTGNTIYF | TGTGCCACCAGCAGAGCGGGAACTGGAAACACCATATATTTT
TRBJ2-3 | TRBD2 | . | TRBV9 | CASSSAPLAGGADTQYF | TGTGCCAGCAGCTCCGCCCCACTAGCGGGGGGGGCAGATACGCAGTATTTT
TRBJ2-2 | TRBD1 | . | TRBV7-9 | CSSSLPLTGVETGELFF | TGTTCCAGCAGCTTACCGTTGACAGGGGTTGAAACCGGGGAGCTGTTTTTT
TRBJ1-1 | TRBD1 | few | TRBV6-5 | CASSYETGGTEAFF | TGTGCCAGCAGTTACGAGACAGGGGGCACTGAAGCTTTCTTT
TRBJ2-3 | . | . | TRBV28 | CASSAGQTSRTDTQYF | TGTGCCAGCAGTGCGGGACAGACTTCCCGCACAGATACGCAGTATTTT
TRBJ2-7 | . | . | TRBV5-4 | CASSLGRGSSYEQYF | TGTGCCAGCAGCTTGGGGCGGGGCAGCTCCTACGAGCAGTACTTC
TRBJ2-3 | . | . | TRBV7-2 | CASTLRWGDTDTQYF | TGTGCCAGCACCCTCCGGTGGGGGGATACAGATACGCAGTATTTT
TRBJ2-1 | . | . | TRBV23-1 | CASSLTGTQRDNEQFF | TGCGCCAGCAGTCTAACCGGGACTCAAAGGGACAATGAGCAGTTCTTC
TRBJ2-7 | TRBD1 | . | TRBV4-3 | CASSHGWGRDRGYEQYF | TGCGCCAGCAGCCATGGTTGGGGCCGAGACAGGGGTTACGAGCAGTACTTC
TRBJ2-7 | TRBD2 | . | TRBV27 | CASSFSGLAGDYEQYF | TGTGCCAGCAGTTTCTCCGGACTAGCGGGAGATTACGAGCAGTACTTC
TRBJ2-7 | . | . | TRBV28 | CASSPPPDSVDEQYF | TGTGCCAGCAGTCCACCCCCGGACAGTGTGGACGAGCAGTACTTC